Following are 9 T cell receptor beta chains from one sample sequenced in a study of shared T cell receptors in the human thymus. Method: immunoSEQ multiplex PCR; TCRdb's copy keeps in-frame clones and lacks some. Among hundreds of thousands of clones listed, 87% were seen once. The same data also went into a second study, on human thymus T cells.

Sequencing was carried out using thymocytes. The receptors stem from a boy in the first two years of life with a congenital heart defect.

This clone showed up just once. The CDR3 sequence: CASSLWGGSYNEQFF. The CDR3 coding sequence is TGTGCCAGCAGTCTTTGGGGAGGCTCCTACAATGAGCAGTTCTTC. This chain uses TRBV7-6 with TRBJ2-1, with TRBD2 as a possible D gene (6 bases). The length of the CDR3 is 15 residues. The germline gives CDR1 SGHVS, CDR2 FNYEAQ. The V end was cut by 6 bases, the J end by 0 bases, with 12 bases between.

V and J are TRBV7-9 and TRBJ2-3; 10 positions match TRBD2. The CDR3 runs to 16 residues. Unmatched junction bases numbered 8, after V lost 3 bases and J lost 5 bases. The germline V gene has CDR1 SEHNR and CDR2 FQNEAQ (reference sequence). The CDR3 DNA follows: TGTGCCAGCAGCTTCCCTAGCGGGAGTTCGCAAGATACGCAGTATTTT. This translates into CASSFPSGSSQDTQYF. Looking up the rest from reference TRBV7-9 and TRBJ2-3 gives the full variable domain: DTGVSQNPRHKITKRGQNVTFRCDPISEHNRLYWYRQTLGQGPEFLTYFQNEAQLEKSRLLSDRFSAERPKGSFSTLEIQRTEQGDSAMYLCASSFPSGSSQDTQYFGPGTRLTVL.

The chain employs TRBV6-1 and TRBJ2-7, with TRBD1 identical over 7 bases. CDR1 MNHNS and CDR2 SASEGT come from the germline V gene. The J segment lost 2 bases and the V segment lost 4 bases, leaving 2 bases of the junction unmatched. The CDR3 covers 13 residues. CDR3 in amino acids: CASSGDRAYEQYF. The DNA for the CDR3 is TGTGCCAGCAGTGGGGACAGAGCCTACGAGCAGTACTTC.

V is TRBV5-1 and J is TRBJ2-5; the D is unclear. Matching the DNA end better, TRBJ2-7 makes the J call doubtful. This CDR3 is 13 amino acids long. Germline loops: CDR1 SGHRS, CDR2 YFSETQ. The CDR3 spells CASSLHLFYEQYF. The CDR3 DNA reads as TGCGCCAGCAGCTTGCATCTCTTTTACGAGCAGTACTTC.

V gene TRBV9 combines with J gene TRBJ2-1; no firm D call. CDR1 and CDR2 from the germline V gene are SGDLS and YYNGEE. The CDR3 has 17 residues. V was shortened by 0 bases and J by 0 bases, with 13 bases between the two germline ends. DNA of the CDR3: TGTGCCAGCAGCGTAGCGGCAGGTAGGTTCTCCTACAATGAGCAGTTCTTC. Protein sequence: CASSVAAGRFSYNEQFF. Supplemented by reference TRBV9 and TRBJ2-1, the full variable domain reads DSGVTQTPKHLITATGQRVTLRCSPRSGDLSVYWYQQSLDQGLQFLIQYYNGEERAKGNILERFSAQQFPDLHSELNLSSLELGDSALYFCASSVAAGRFSYNEQFFGPGTRLTVL.

The rearrangement uses TRBV7-9 and TRBJ2-5, with D unresolved. Trimming took 1 base from V and 6 from J, leaving 21 bases between them. The CDR3 loop spans 17 amino acids. CDR1 SEHNR and CDR2 FQNEAQ come from the germline V gene (reference sequence). The CDR3 sequence: CASSLEPRFPDEKTQYF. CDR3 coding DNA: TGTGCCAGCAGCTTAGAGCCTCGATTCCCCGATGAGAAGACCCAGTACTTC.

The chain carries TRBV10-3 and TRBJ2-7; D is unresolved. Trimming pared 0 bases from V and 6 bases from J, leaving 12 bases between. The CDR3 length is 14 residues. From germline, CDR1 is ENHRY and CDR2 SYGVKD. The CDR3 DNA sequence: TGTGCCATCAGTGAGTCGACTCGGGTGATCGAGCAGTACTTC. Protein: CAISESTRVIEQYF.

This chain connects TRBV6-1 to TRBJ2-7; 7 bases fit TRBD1. From germline, CDR1 is MNHNS and CDR2 SASEGT. The CDR3 is made up of 14 amino acids. The V and J ends lost 10 bases and 6 bases, in that order; junction bases with no gene match: 15. CDR3 DNA sequence: TGTGCCACCACCGATGATAGACAGGGTTGCGAGCAGTACTTC. Translation: CATTDDRQGCEQYF.

This rearrangement joins TRBV28 to TRBJ1-1; the match to TRBD1 covers 10 bases. The CDR3 length is 17 residues. Trimming cost V 3 bases and J 1 base; bases outside gene matches: 8. CDR1 and CDR2 from the germline V gene are MDHEN and SYDVKM. CDR3 DNA: TGTGCCAGCAGTTTGCTTAACCGGGACAGGGGGAACACTGAAGCTTTCTTT. It is translated as CASSLLNRDRGNTEAFF. Using reference TRBV28 and TRBJ1-1 for the parts outside the CDR3, the full variable domain is DVKVTQSSRYLVKRTGEKVFLECVQDMDHENMFWYRQDPGLGLRLIYFSYDVKMKEKGDIPEGYSVSREKKERFSLILESASTNQTSMYLCASSLLNRDRGNTEAFFGQGTRLTVV.